The 15 T cell receptor beta chains reported below all come from one sample, sequenced in a study of cytomegalovirus exposure and HLA in healthy donors. Vbeta (60) and Jbeta (13) primers were used in the PCR. Produced via immunoSEQ multiplex PCR; TCRdb's table is partial and in-frame only. Of about 160,000 clones in the sample, around 74% are singletons; the top ten hold about 1.9%. Sample: PBMCs. These receptors came from a female donor in good health and CMV-seronegative.

CDR3 DNA: TGTGCCAGCAGTTTGTTTGGAGGGAGGACTGAAGCTTTCTTT. Its protein is CASSLFGGRTEAFF. V usage is TRBV27 and J usage is TRBJ1-1; D ambiguous. The CDR3 loop spans 14 amino acids. Germline CDR1 is MNHEY and CDR2 is SMNVEV (reference sequence). Between the trimmed V and J ends, which lost 3 bases and 5 bases, there was a span of 13 bases.

This clone was counted a few times. This chain connects TRBV19 to TRBJ1-2, with 8 bases identical to TRBD1. V lost 8 bases to trimming and J lost 6 bases; unmatched junction nucleotides: 5. CDR3 length: 12 residues. CDR1 is LNHDA and CDR2 is SQIVND in the germline V gene (reference sequence). CDR3 nucleotides: TGTGCCAGTGGACAGGGCAGGGATGGCTACACCTTC. Its translation is CASGQGRDGYTF. Full variable domain (outside the CDR3, taken from reference TRBV19 and TRBJ1-2): DGGITQSPKYLFRKEGQNVTLSCEQNLNHDAMYWYRQDPGQGLRLIYYSQIVNDFQKGDIAEGYSVSREKKESFPLTVTSAQKNPTAFYLCASGQGRDGYTFGSGTRLTVV.

Remarks on this clone: A junction boundary mismatches the germline segment, possibly from a read error. The genes are TRBV7-9 and TRBJ2-3; 10 nucleotides line up with TRBD1. The length of the CDR3 is 16 residues. Germline-derived CDR1 and CDR2 are SEHNR and FQNEAQ (reference sequence). In DNA, the CDR3 is TGTTCCAGCAGCTTTCCCTCCGGACAGGGGGTAGATACGCAGTATTTT. Its translation: CSSSFPSGQGVDTQYF. Full variable domain (rest looked up from reference TRBV7-9 and TRBJ2-3): DTGVSQNPRHKITKRGQNVTFRCDPISEHNRLYWYRQTLGQGPEFLTYFQNEAQLEKSRLLSDRFSAERPKGSFSTLEIQRTEQGDSAMYLCSSSFPSGQGVDTQYFGPGTRLTVL.

The chain is built from TRBV19 and TRBJ2-7; 8 nucleotides agree with TRBD1. Germline V lookup: CDR1 LNHDA, CDR2 SQIVND (reference sequence). The J segment lost 2 bases and the V segment lost 4 bases, leaving 4 bases of the junction unmatched. The length of the CDR3 is 14 residues. The CDR3 here is CASSRTGLAYEQYF. In DNA form, the CDR3 reads TGTGCCAGTAGTAGGACAGGGTTGGCCTACGAGCAGTACTTC.

Regarding this clone: The sample has other DNA sequences that encode this CDR3 too. CDR3 protein: CASSPSGGNQPQHF. The CDR3 nucleotides read TGTGCCAGCTCACCATCGGGGGGTAATCAGCCCCAGCATTTT. The chain carries TRBV18 and TRBJ1-5; perhaps TRBD1 as D (5 bases). V was cut by 2 bases and J by 4 bases, with 9 bases left in between. Germline V CDR1 and CDR2: KGHSH, LQKENI. The CDR3 totals 14 residues.

The chain carries TRBV18 and TRBJ2-4; D possibly corresponds to TRBD2 (6 bases). Trimming pared 3 bases from V and 5 bases from J, leaving 11 bases between. Per the germline V gene, CDR1 is KGHSH and CDR2 is LQKENI. CDR3 size: 14 residues. The DNA for the CDR3 is TGTGCCAGCTCACCCACCGGGACTGAAAACATTCAGTACTTC. Its protein product is CASSPTGTENIQYF.

The chain is built from TRBV19 and TRBJ1-5; D might be TRBD1 (5 bases). V was shortened by 0 bases and J by 2 bases, with 14 bases between the two germline ends. Germline values: CDR1 LNHDA, CDR2 SQIVND (reference sequence). This CDR3 is 17 amino acids long. CDR3 in DNA: TGTGCCAGTAGTATAGATGGGGGGGGAAGTGGCAATCAGCCCCAGCATTTT. This gives the protein CASSIDGGGSGNQPQHF.

This clone was counted a few times. This chain links TRBV10-3 with TRBJ1-2; no reliable D call. V lost 7 bases, J lost 6 bases, and 18 bases lay in between. This CDR3 region has 14 residues. CDR1 is ENHRY, CDR2 SYGVKD, per germline. CDR3 loop: CAIKPTILMDGYTF. The CDR3 DNA is TGTGCCATCAAACCCACCATCCTAATGGATGGCTACACCTTC.

The CDR3 sequence is CAWSVRRSASGYTF. CDR3 DNA: TGTGCCTGGAGTGTACGCAGGTCCGCTTCCGGCTACACCTTC. This chain links TRBV30 with TRBJ1-2, with D unresolved. The V gene's germline CDR1 is GTSNPN and CDR2 SVGIG (reference sequence). The CDR3 has 14 residues. V shed 0 bases and J shed 8 bases, with 16 bases lying between them.

The V gene is TRBV13, the J gene TRBJ2-7; tentative D call: TRBD2 (5 bases). CDR3 size: 13 residues. V was pared by 5 bases and J by 0 bases, with 8 bases between. Germline loops: CDR1 PRHDT, CDR2 FYEKMQ (reference sequence). CDR3 DNA sequence: TGTGCCAGCAGCCGCGGACTCTCCTACGAGCAGTACTTC. Its translation is CASSRGLSYEQYF.

The chain joins TRBV25-1 to TRBJ1-4; D is perhaps TRBD1 (6 bases). V dropped 1 base and J dropped 10 bases, with 13 bases sitting between them. This CDR3 has 14 amino acids. Germline lookup yields CDR1 MGHDK and CDR2 SYGVNS. In DNA form, the CDR3 reads TGTGCCAGCAGTGAATCAGGGGACCCGTTAAAACTGTTTTTT. This gives the protein CASSESGDPLKLFF.

The chain links TRBV30 to TRBJ1-1; D perhaps matches TRBD1 (6 bases). The CDR3 has 13 residues. Germline CDR1 reads GTSNPN; CDR2 reads SVGIG (reference sequence). Trimming cost V 3 bases and J 2 bases, with 10 bases left between them. The CDR3 bases are TGTGCCTGGAGGGACAGTCCAAACACTGAAGCTTTCTTT. Its translation is CAWRDSPNTEAFF.

In its sample, this clone was seen once. The chain links TRBV5-1 to TRBJ2-7; no definite D call. The CDR3 has 12 residues. Looked up from germline, CDR1 is SGHRS and CDR2 is YFSETQ. V lost 4 bases and J lost 6, with 11 bases in between. The CDR3 protein is CASSSSFSEQYF. For the CDR3, the DNA is TGCGCCAGCAGCAGCTCGTTCTCCGAGCAGTACTTC.

The chain employs TRBV2 and TRBJ2-7; TRBD1 might be the D (6 bases). The germline gives CDR1 SNHLY, CDR2 FYNNEI. CDR3 length equals 15 residues. V lost 3 bases to trimming and J lost 1 base, with 13 bases between them. CDR3 residues: CASSEDRAISYEQYF. Written as DNA, the CDR3 is TGTGCCAGCAGTGAGGACAGAGCAATTTCCTACGAGCAGTACTTC.

The chain recombines TRBV7-2 with TRBJ1-6; 10 bases map to TRBD1. The CDR3 extends over 15 amino acids. Unmatched junction bases numbered 9, after V lost 3 bases and J lost 13 bases. Germline loops: CDR1 SGHTA, CDR2 FQGNSA. CDR3 coding DNA: TGTGCCAGCAGCTTCCCCCCGGGACAGGGGTGGCCCCTCCACTTT. This encodes CASSFPPGQGWPLHF.